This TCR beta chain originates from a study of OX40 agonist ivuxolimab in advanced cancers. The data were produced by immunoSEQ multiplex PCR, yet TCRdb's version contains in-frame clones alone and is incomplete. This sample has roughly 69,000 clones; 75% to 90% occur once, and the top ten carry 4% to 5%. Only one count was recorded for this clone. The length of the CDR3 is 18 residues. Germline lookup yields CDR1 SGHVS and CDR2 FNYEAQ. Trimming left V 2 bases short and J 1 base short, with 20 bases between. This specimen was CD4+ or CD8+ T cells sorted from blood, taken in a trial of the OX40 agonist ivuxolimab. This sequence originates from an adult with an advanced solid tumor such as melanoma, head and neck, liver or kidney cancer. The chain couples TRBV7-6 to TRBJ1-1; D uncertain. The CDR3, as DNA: TGTGCCAGCAGCTTAACGCGGGATGGAGGGTCTACGAACACTGAAGCTTTCTTT. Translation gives CASSLTRDGGSTNTEAFF.